The following is a T cell receptor (beta chain) sequence with its context. What it binds is unknown. The sample belongs to a study of PD-1 blockade in classical Hodgkin lymphoma. The time point is: cycle 4 day 1 (C4D1), after 5 to 7 weeks of nivolumab. After autologous stem cell transplantation all patients relapsed, and prior brentuximab vedotin exposure differed between cohorts. Profiling relied on immunoSEQ multiplex PCR, and the TCRdb table lists in-frame clones only, not all of them. The table lists 35,000 to 50,000 clones, around two thirds of them singletons. Whole-study findings and limits: Those starting nivolumab under 1 year post-ASCT were excluded.

The CDR3 extends over 16 amino acids. Germline V gene lookup returns CDR1 MDHEN and CDR2 SYDVKM. The J segment lost 8 bases and the V segment lost 8 bases, leaving 13 bases of the junction unmatched. The V call is TRBV28, the J call TRBJ1-5; 12 nucleotides match TRBD1. The source material was peripheral blood mononuclear cells (PBMCs), sampled before the fourth cycle of nivolumab. The clonotype comes from a human donor with classical Hodgkin lymphoma. CDR3 in amino acids: CASQPYGTGGIEPQHF. CDR3 coding DNA: TGTGCCAGCCAGCCCTACGGGACAGGGGGCATAGAGCCCCAGCATTTT.